The next 32 T cell receptor beta chains were all read from a single sample in a study of blood T cell repertoires in COVID-19. Using immunoSEQ multiplex PCR, the repertoire was profiled, and TCRdb retains in-frame clones only, with some absent. This sample yields more than 250,000 clones, of which more than 85% are seen a single time; approximately 17% belongs to the top ten. The sequenced material came from PBMCs or T cells enriched from blood (not recorded which). The receptors were gathered from a young woman who had recovered from COVID-19.

The rearrangement links TRBV28 to TRBJ2-2; 9 nucleotides match TRBD2. CDR1 and CDR2 (germline): MDHEN, SYDVKM. The CDR3 contains 14 residues. The trim removed 6 bases at V and 6 bases at J, leaving 5 bases unmatched. The CDR3 spells CASSLSGRSGELFF. The CDR3 DNA reads as TGTGCCAGCAGCCTCAGCGGGAGGTCCGGGGAGCTGTTTTTT.

The chain has TRBV19 and TRBJ1-2; possible D gene TRBD1, 6 bases. The CDR3 sequence is 14 residues long. Trimming removed 6 bases at V and 3 bases at J, with 14 bases between. From germline, CDR1 is LNHDA and CDR2 SQIVND (reference sequence). DNA for the CDR3: TGTGCCAGTAGGAGCTGGGACACTTACTATGGCTACACCTTC. This translates into CASRSWDTYYGYTF.

The chain recombines TRBV27 with TRBJ2-7; possibly TRBD1 for D (6 bases). The CDR3 runs to 13 residues. Germline assignment: CDR1 MNHEY and CDR2 SMNVEV (reference sequence). V lost 8 bases and J 7 bases, leaving 18 bases between the germline ends. As DNA, the CDR3 is TGTGCCAGCTCGTTGGACAGTCACTTGGAGCAGTACTTC. It encodes CASSLDSHLEQYF.

This chain links TRBV7-9 with TRBJ1-1, with no clear D. Germline V gives CDR1 SEHNR, CDR2 FQNEAQ (reference sequence). CDR3 size: 16 residues. The germline V and J ends were trimmed by 4 bases and 0 bases, with 15 bases remaining between them. The CDR3 loop reads CASSSDSGLLNTEAFF. The CDR3 nucleotides are TGTGCCAGCAGCTCCGATTCTGGACTGCTGAACACTGAAGCTTTCTTT.

The chain joins TRBV15 to TRBJ1-3; the match to TRBD1 covers 7 bases. Germline trimming cut 3 bases from V and 1 base from J; bases unmatched to any gene: 12. Germline CDR1 LNHNV, CDR2 YYDKDF (reference sequence). CDR3 length: 18 residues. CDR3 residues: CATSRGQSALISGNTIYF. The CDR3, as DNA: TGTGCCACCAGCAGGGGACAGTCGGCCCTGATATCTGGAAACACCATATATTTT.

This chain uses TRBV4-3 with TRBJ2-5; a weak D match, TRBD1 (6 bases). CDR1 LGHNA and CDR2 YSLEER come from the germline V gene. The CDR3 has 15 residues. Trimming removed 2 bases at V and 5 bases at J, with 15 bases between. The CDR3 protein is CASSQQGRPEETQYF. CDR3 nucleotides: TGCGCCAGCAGCCAACAGGGGCGCCCGGAGGAGACCCAGTACTTC.

J is TRBJ2-7 and V is TRBV27; the match to TRBD1 covers 9 bases. Trimming at V came to 3 bases and at J to 0 bases, leaving 15 bases not matched to a gene. Looked up from germline, CDR1 is MNHEY and CDR2 is SMNVEV (reference sequence). The CDR3 runs 19 residues. The CDR3 is CASSLARDRAPPSSYEQYF. The CDR3 bases are TGTGCCAGCAGTTTGGCCCGGGACAGGGCTCCACCGAGCTCCTACGAGCAGTACTTC.

The rearrangement joins TRBV5-5 to TRBJ2-3, with D uncertain. Germline V gives CDR1 SGHKS, CDR2 YYEKEE (reference sequence). The length of the CDR3 is 17 residues. Deletions cut 1 base from V and 7 bases from J, with 22 bases between. The chain's CDR3 is CASSLLPDSAGAYTQYF. The CDR3 DNA sequence: TGTGCCAGCAGCTTGCTCCCTGACTCCGCTGGCGCATATACGCAGTATTTT.

The chain couples TRBV4-3 to TRBJ2-7; weak D call: TRBD2 (6 bases). Germline lookup yields CDR1 LGHNA and CDR2 YSLEER. With 4 bases removed from V and 6 bases from J, the gap between germline ends came to 13 bases. The CDR3 sequence is 13 residues long. CDR3 bases: TGCGCCAGCAGCCCCTCGGGAGTCCGCGAGCAGTACTTC. Its translation: CASSPSGVREQYF.

V gene TRBV7-2 combines with J gene TRBJ1-4; 10 nucleotides agree with TRBD1. This CDR3 spans 14 amino acids. The germline gives CDR1 SGHTA, CDR2 FQGNSA. The junction had 3 bases not matched to a gene; V was cut back by 4 bases and J by 7 bases. CDR3 amino acids: CASSWGQGREKLFF. In DNA form, the CDR3 reads TGTGCCAGCAGCTGGGGACAGGGGCGTGAAAAACTGTTTTTT.

The V gene is TRBV19, the J gene TRBJ2-5; TRBD1 matches 7 bases. This CDR3 has 19 amino acids. J lost 2 bases, V lost 2 bases, and 17 bases had no gene match. Germline V gives CDR1 LNHDA, CDR2 SQIVND (reference sequence). Here the CDR3 DNA reads TGTGCCAGTAGTATAATCCGTACTTCTGGGACAGTAAAACAAGAGACCCAGTACTTC. Its protein is CASSIIRTSGTVKQETQYF. Full variable domain (missing parts from reference TRBV19 and TRBJ2-5): DGGITQSPKYLFRKEGQNVTLSCEQNLNHDAMYWYRQDPGQGLRLIYYSQIVNDFQKGDIAEGYSVSREKKESFPLTVTSAQKNPTAFYLCASSIIRTSGTVKQETQYFGPGTRLLVL.

The chain links TRBV28 to TRBJ1-2; D may be TRBD1 (5 bases). CDR1 and CDR2 (germline): MDHEN, SYDVKM. V was pared by 7 bases and J by 8 bases, with 20 bases between. The CDR3 sequence is 14 residues long. CDR3: CASTNRGLSLGYTF. CDR3 DNA: TGTGCCAGCACCAATAGGGGTCTTTCTCTGGGCTACACCTTC.

The V and J genes are TRBV2 and TRBJ2-5, with 7 positions matching TRBD2. The CDR3 contains 14 residues. Losses at the gene ends were 4 bases for V and 0 bases for J; bases not matched to a gene: 2. Germline-derived CDR1 and CDR2 are SNHLY and FYNNEI. For the CDR3, the DNA is TGTGCCAGCAGTGGGAGCGGGAACCAAGAGACCCAGTACTTC. Its protein product is CASSGSGNQETQYF.

This clone has just one count. The gene calls are TRBV7-2 and TRBJ1-1; D unresolved. The CDR3 loop spans 14 amino acids. Germline V gene data show CDR1 as SGHTA and CDR2 as FQGNSA. V was shortened by 1 base and J by 1 base, with 7 bases between the two germline ends. CDR3 amino acids: CASSLGAGNTEAFF. The CDR3 coding sequence is TGTGCCAGCAGCTTAGGCGCAGGGAACACTGAAGCTTTCTTT.

The chain uses TRBV7-8 and TRBJ2-1, with TRBD1 matching 9 bases. Germline values: CDR1 SGHVS, CDR2 FQNEAQ. Trimming removed 5 bases from V and 12 bases from J; junction bases left unmatched: 5. This CDR3 region has 12 residues. In DNA form, the CDR3 reads TGTGCCAGCAGCCCAGGGACAGGGTGGCAGTTCTTC. Encoded protein: CASSPGTGWQFF.

This rearrangement joins TRBV12-3 or TRBV12-4 to TRBJ1-1; 7 bases agree with TRBD1. V trimming: 6 bases; J trimming: 8 bases; junction bases outside the gene matches: 6. The length of the CDR3 is 12 residues. CDR3 nucleotide sequence: TGTGCCAGCAGATCCGACAGGGCCGAAGCTTTCTTT. Protein: CASRSDRAEAFF.

This chain uses TRBV25-1 with TRBJ2-6; TRBD2 might be the D (5 bases). CDR1 MGHDK and CDR2 SYGVNS come from the germline V gene. Trimming left V 6 bases short and J 2 bases short, with 5 bases between. The CDR3 is made up of 13 amino acids. CDR3 in DNA: TGTGCCAGCAGGGAGGCTGGGGCCAACGTCCTGACTTTC. The encoded protein is CASREAGANVLTF.

This clone was observed a few times. CDR3 bases: TGTGCCAGTAGTGGAGGGACTAGCGGGAGGGCTCGGAGAGAGACCCAGTACTTC. Translation: CASSGGTSGRARRETQYF. The gene calls are TRBV19 and TRBJ2-5, with 16 positions matching TRBD2. Germline V gives CDR1 LNHDA, CDR2 SQIVND (reference sequence). Trimming took 5 bases from V and 4 from J; bases not matched to a gene: 10. This CDR3 has 18 amino acids.

V and J are TRBV30 and TRBJ2-7, with D maybe TRBD1 (6 bases). In germline, CDR1 is GTSNPN, CDR2 SVGIG (reference sequence). Trimming took 4 bases from V and 5 from J, leaving 18 bases between them. There are 14 residues in the CDR3. CDR3 sequence reads: CAWTRDDRNNEQYF. DNA for the CDR3: TGTGCCTGGACCCGCGATGACAGGAACAACGAGCAGTACTTC.

This clone was recorded a few times. Compared with germline, one end of the junction differs, possibly owing to a read error. The chain uses TRBV6-6 and TRBJ1-4, with D perhaps matching TRBD1 (5 bases). Germline CDR1 is MNHNY and CDR2 is SVGAGI (reference sequence). The CDR3 totals 12 residues. CDR3: CASSTLNQGYNF. In nucleotides, the CDR3 is TGTGCCAGCAGCACCTTGAACCAGGGCTACAATTTT.

DNA of the CDR3: TGTGCCAGCAGCGTAGGGGGGACTGCAGAGACCCAGTACTTC. As protein: CASSVGGTAETQYF. The V and J genes are TRBV9 and TRBJ2-5; maybe TRBD2 (6 bases). V lost 0 bases, J lost 4 bases, and 10 bases lay in between. CDR1 and CDR2 (germline): SGDLS, YYNGEE. The CDR3 extends over 14 amino acids.

This rearrangement joins TRBV18 to TRBJ2-7, with D possibly TRBD2 on 5 matching bases. The CDR3 is made up of 13 amino acids. CDR1 and CDR2 from the germline V gene are KGHSH and LQKENI. V was clipped by 5 bases and J by 5 bases, with 13 bases between them. The CDR3 DNA sequence: TGTGCCAGCTCAGCACAGAGGGCGGACGAGCAGTACTTC. Translated: CASSAQRADEQYF.

The chain employs TRBV7-2 and TRBJ2-7, with unresolved D. The CDR3 loop spans 12 amino acids. Germline CDR1 SGHTA, CDR2 FQGNSA. Trimming took 6 bases from V and 5 from J, leaving 11 bases between them. CDR3 protein: CASSIDSHEQYF. CDR3 nucleotides: TGTGCCAGCAGTATCGATAGCCACGAGCAGTACTTC. Variable domain in full (rest from reference TRBV7-2 and TRBJ2-7): GAGVSQSPSNKVTEKGKDVELRCDPISGHTALYWYRQSLGQGLEFLIYFQGNSAPDKSGLPSDRFSAERTGGSVSTLTIQRTQQEDSAVYLCASSIDSHEQYFGPGTRLTVT.

V usage is TRBV5-5 and J usage is TRBJ2-5; 9 nucleotides align to TRBD2. V was pared by 4 bases and J by 5 bases, with 9 bases of the junction left unmatched. This CDR3 comprises 15 residues. Germline V lookup: CDR1 SGHKS, CDR2 YYEKEE (reference sequence). The CDR3 protein is CASSPGLALGETQYF. CDR3 DNA: TGTGCCAGCAGCCCGGGACTAGCTTTAGGCGAGACCCAGTACTTC.

J is TRBJ2-5 and V is TRBV3-1 (or the pseudogene TRBV3-2); 8 bases fit TRBD2. V was clipped by 4 bases and J by 9 bases; unmatched bases: 7. The CDR3 is made up of 13 amino acids. Germline V gene sequence: CDR1 LGHDT, CDR2 YNNKEL (reference sequence). This CDR3 reads CASSLGLALAQYF. DNA for the CDR3: TGTGCCAGCAGCCTCGGACTAGCCCTCGCCCAGTACTTC.

The table lists this clone with a few counts. The chain is built from TRBV10-3 and TRBJ1-2, with D maybe TRBD1 (6 bases). Germline V gene sequence: CDR1 ENHRY, CDR2 SYGVKD. The CDR3 is 14 amino acids. Between the trimmed V and J ends, which lost 4 bases and 4 bases, there was a span of 13 bases. The CDR3 region has the DNA TGTGCCATCAGTGGAACAGGGAGGGGCTATGGCTACACCTTC. This encodes CAISGTGRGYGYTF.

In DNA, the CDR3 is TGTGCCAGCAGTTACAACAGCTACGAGCAGTACTTC. Its protein is CASSYNSYEQYF. The chain recombines TRBV12-3 or TRBV12-4 with TRBJ2-7; the D is unclear. CDR3 length equals 12 residues. V lost 4 bases, J lost 3 bases, and 7 bases lay in between.

The V and J genes are TRBV2 and TRBJ1-1, with a weak D call TRBD1 (5 bases). Germline V gene data show CDR1 as SNHLY and CDR2 as FYNNEI. This CDR3 has 12 residues. V was trimmed by 3 bases and J by 13 bases, leaving 15 bases between them. The DNA of the CDR3 is TGTGCCAGCAGTGACCCGGACATGGGAGGTTTCTTT. Its translation is CASSDPDMGGFF.

The V gene is TRBV27, the J gene TRBJ2-3; D gene unclear. Germline loops: CDR1 MNHEY, CDR2 SMNVEV (reference sequence). Deletions cut 3 bases from V and 1 base from J, with 8 bases between. The CDR3 contains 14 residues. CDR3 in DNA: TGTGCCAGCAGTTTCGGGTCAGGCACAGATACGCAGTATTTT. Protein: CASSFGSGTDTQYF.

This rearrangement joins TRBV6-5 to TRBJ1-1; 8 bases are shared with TRBD1. CDR3 length equals 14 residues. Germline values: CDR1 MNHEY, CDR2 SVGAGI. Trimming cost V 5 bases and J 1 base; bases outside gene matches: 3. In DNA form, the CDR3 reads TGTGCCAGCAGTCCGACAGGGGAGAACACTGAAGCTTTCTTT. It encodes CASSPTGENTEAFF.

The rearrangement joins TRBV19 to TRBJ2-1; 7 bases align to TRBD2. Germline V lookup: CDR1 LNHDA, CDR2 SQIVND (reference sequence). There are 14 residues in the CDR3. J was trimmed by 3 bases and V by 6 bases; bases with no gene match: 5. The CDR3 loop is CASSPGLNYNEQFF. The CDR3 DNA reads TGTGCCAGTAGCCCGGGACTAAACTACAATGAGCAGTTCTTC.

The rearrangement links TRBV15 to TRBJ2-7; possibly TRBD2 for D (5 bases). Germline loops: CDR1 LNHNV, CDR2 YYDKDF (reference sequence). The CDR3 is made up of 14 amino acids. With 5 bases removed from V and 4 bases from J, the gap between germline ends came to 15 bases. The CDR3 loop is CATSSRTGKYEQYF. CDR3 nucleotide sequence: TGTGCCACCAGCTCTCGGACTGGGAAATACGAGCAGTACTTC.